This entry lists 27 T cell receptor beta chains sequenced from one sample in a study of CD8 T cells in ankylosing spondylitis. TCRdb redid the calling of the 5' RACE reads with MiXCR, one entry per CDR3 protein. Of roughly 240,000 distinct CDR3 sequences in the sample, about 30% are singletons; the top ten hold 3.5% to 4.5%. The sample taken for sequencing was blood, either unsorted or a sorted T cell fraction (not recorded which). The receptors originated from a male donor with ankylosing spondylitis or in good health (not recorded which).

DNA for the CDR3: TGCGCCAGCAGCCAAGATTTCGCTAACACTGAAGCTTTCTTT. It codes for CASSQDFANTEAFF. This chain joins TRBV4-1 and TRBJ1-1; D remains ambiguous. This CDR3 comprises 14 residues. V dropped 0 bases and J dropped 2 bases, with 7 bases sitting between them. The germline V gene encodes CDR1 MGHRA and CDR2 YSYEKL.

The CDR3 nucleotides are TGTGCCAGCAGCTTGGGGACAGGAGCTAACTATGGCTACACCTTC. Translated, it gives CASSLGTGANYGYTF. The chain is built from TRBV7-9 and TRBJ1-2; 8 bases fit TRBD1. V was clipped by 3 bases and J by 0 bases; unmatched bases: 3. From germline, CDR1 is SEHNR and CDR2 FQNEAQ (reference sequence). The CDR3 runs to 15 residues.

The genes are TRBV5-5 and TRBJ2-3, with 7 bases fitting TRBD2. Germline-derived CDR1 and CDR2 are SGHKS and YYEKEE (reference sequence). The CDR3 has 15 residues. V was clipped by 1 base and J by 2 bases; unmatched bases: 4. The CDR3, as DNA: TGTGCCAGCAGCTTGTCGGGAGGATACACAGATACGCAGTATTTT. Encoded protein: CASSLSGGYTDTQYF.

This clonotype appeared a few times. CDR3 coding DNA: TGCGCCAGCAGCTACCGGACAGGGGGCATCAATGAGCAGTTCTTC. Translated: CASSYRTGGINEQFF. The V gene is TRBV5-1, the J gene TRBJ2-1, with TRBD1 matching over 11 bases. The CDR3 length is 15 residues. V shed 3 bases and J 6 bases; nucleotides not matched to a gene: 5. Germline V gives CDR1 SGHRS, CDR2 YFSETQ. Full variable domain (outside the CDR3, taken from reference TRBV5-1 and TRBJ2-1): KAGVTQTPRYLIKTRGQQVTLSCSPISGHRSVSWYQQTPGQGLQFLFEYFSETQRNKGNFPGRFSGRQFSNSRSEMNVSTLELGDSALYLCASSYRTGGINEQFFGPGTRLTVL.

The chain carries TRBV5-6 and TRBJ2-1; 8 bases line up with TRBD1. The germline gives CDR1 SGHDT, CDR2 YYEEEE. CDR3 size: 12 residues. The V and J ends lost 2 bases and 9 bases, in that order; junction bases with no gene match: 1. In DNA form, the CDR3 reads TGTGCCAGCAGCTTAACAGGGGGTGAGCAGTTCTTC. It is translated as CASSLTGGEQFF.

There are a few counts of this clonotype. The genes are TRBV7-9 and TRBJ2-1; D unresolved. From germline, CDR1 is SEHNR and CDR2 FQNEAQ (reference sequence). CDR3 size: 12 residues. Trimming left V 6 bases short and J 8 bases short, with 11 bases between. CDR3 sequence reads: CASSTIVDEQFF. CDR3 sequence (DNA): TGTGCCAGCAGTACAATTGTGGATGAGCAGTTCTTC.

In this sample, this clonotype turned up a few times. The chain joins TRBV29-1 to TRBJ2-5, with D unclear. Trimming shortened V by 2 bases and J by 2 bases, and 9 bases separated the two germline ends. CDR3 length: 13 residues. In germline, CDR1 is SQVTM, CDR2 ANQGSEA. This chain's CDR3 is CSVEWPDQETQYF. The DNA of the CDR3 is TGCAGCGTTGAATGGCCGGATCAAGAGACCCAGTACTTC.

This clonotype has only a few counts. This sequence joins TRBV5-1 and TRBJ2-3; D is unresolved. Germline-derived CDR1 and CDR2 are SGHRS and YFSETQ. The CDR3 consists of 12 residues. V shed 4 bases and J shed 1 base, with 4 bases lying between them. For the CDR3, the DNA is TGCGCCAGCAGCGCCCGCACAGATACGCAGTATTTT. Amino acids: CASSARTDTQYF.

The rearrangement joins TRBV7-2 to TRBJ1-2; D may be TRBD1 (5 bases). Trimming took off 2 bases at V and 5 bases at J, with 12 bases between the two ends. The CDR3 consists of 14 residues. The germline V gene has CDR1 SGHTA and CDR2 FQGNSA. The CDR3 coding sequence is TGTGCCAGCAGCTTAAAGGCCGGGGGATATGGCTACACCTTC. Protein product: CASSLKAGGYGYTF.

The chain has TRBV7-8 and TRBJ2-7; 11 bases match TRBD1. The J segment lost 0 bases and the V segment lost 5 bases, leaving 3 bases of the junction unmatched. Germline CDR1 and CDR2: SGHVS and FQNEAQ. The CDR3 extends over 15 amino acids. The CDR3 reads CASSKDRGPSYEQYF. The CDR3 DNA follows: TGTGCCAGCAGCAAGGACAGGGGGCCCTCCTACGAGCAGTACTTC.

The V call is TRBV20-1, the J call TRBJ2-5, with 7 positions matching TRBD2. This CDR3 is built from 15 residues. V gave up 0 bases and J gave up 4 bases; unmatched junction bases: 8. Germline V gives CDR1 DFQATT, CDR2 SNEGSKA (reference sequence). The chain's CDR3 is CSARDGRVVGETQYF. CDR3 bases: TGCAGTGCTAGAGATGGGAGGGTAGTCGGAGAGACCCAGTACTTC.

In its sample, this clonotype was seen a few times. The V gene is TRBV7-7, the J gene TRBJ2-1; D is ambiguous. The CDR3 has 13 amino acids. Germline V gene data show CDR1 as SSHAT and CDR2 as FNYEAQ (reference sequence). V lost 4 bases, J lost 9 bases, and 13 bases lay in between. CDR3 sequence (DNA): TGTGCCAGCAGCTACTTAGGATATGGTGAGCAGTTCTTC. Encoded protein: CASSYLGYGEQFF.

The chain combines TRBV9 with TRBJ1-2; TRBD1 aligns across 8 bases. V was pared by 0 bases and J by 8 bases, with 6 bases of the junction left unmatched. The length of the CDR3 is 14 residues. Germline lookup yields CDR1 SGDLS and CDR2 YYNGEE. The CDR3 region is CASSVADRGSGYTF. The CDR3 DNA is TGTGCCAGCAGCGTAGCCGACAGGGGATCAGGCTACACCTTC.

This clonotype has more than one count but fewer than ten. The chain uses TRBV6-1 and TRBJ2-1; 7 bases are shared with TRBD2. With V trimmed by 2 bases and J by 4 bases, 17 bases remained unmatched. Per germline, CDR1 MNHNS and CDR2 SASEGT. The CDR3 sequence is 19 residues long. CDR3 sequence reads: CASSESGTINNLQYNEQFF. The DNA for the CDR3 is TGTGCCAGCAGTGAATCCGGGACTATCAACAACCTACAATACAATGAGCAGTTCTTC.

This clonotype has just a few counts. DNA of the CDR3: TGTGCCAGCAGTTATTTTCAGGGATCCGGTACGCAGTATTTT. Protein: CASSYFQGSGTQYF. The chain employs TRBV6-5 and TRBJ2-3, with D perhaps TRBD1 (5 bases). Per the germline V gene, CDR1 is MNHEY and CDR2 is SVGAGI. With 3 bases removed from V and 8 bases from J, the gap between germline ends came to 15 bases. The CDR3 totals 14 residues.

The chain combines TRBV10-3 with TRBJ1-1; 7 bases are a match to TRBD1. With V trimmed by 4 bases and J by 11 bases, 13 bases remained unmatched. This CDR3 is 14 amino acids long. Germline V gene sequence: CDR1 ENHRY, CDR2 SYGVKD. The CDR3 loop is CAISGSGEGADAFF. CDR3 DNA sequence: TGTGCCATCAGTGGCTCCGGGGAGGGGGCCGACGCTTTCTTT.

The sample holds a few counts of this clonotype. This chain joins TRBV12-3 or TRBV12-4 and TRBJ1-2; D is uncertain. Deletions cut 3 bases from V and 3 bases from J, with 11 bases between. The CDR3 has 14 amino acids. For the CDR3, the DNA is TGTGCCAGCAGTTTTGAAGAGGGCTACTATGGCTACACCTTC. This gives the protein CASSFEEGYYGYTF.

The rearrangement links TRBV28 to TRBJ2-5, with D possibly TRBD1 on 6 matching bases. The CDR3 is 15 residues long. Trimming removed 6 bases from V and 5 bases from J, with 19 bases in between. Germline V gives CDR1 MDHEN, CDR2 SYDVKM. Written as DNA, the CDR3 is TGTGCCAGCAGCTCCACCGGGACAAAGGACGAGACCCAGTACTTC. This encodes CASSSTGTKDETQYF.

Only a few counts were recorded for this clonotype. The gene calls are TRBV29-1 and TRBJ1-5; D is ambiguous. The germline V gene has CDR1 SQVTM and CDR2 ANQGSEA. The V end lost 0 bases, the J end lost 0 bases, and 9 bases lay between the germline ends. The CDR3 has 15 residues. The CDR3 loop is CSVEDGADSNQPQHF. The CDR3 DNA reads TGCAGCGTTGAAGATGGAGCAGATAGCAATCAGCCCCAGCATTTT.

This clonotype was counted a few times. V usage is TRBV6-1 and J usage is TRBJ2-5; D perhaps matches TRBD1 (6 bases). This CDR3 contains 15 residues. Germline CDR1 and CDR2: MNHNS and SASEGT. Between the trimmed V and J ends, which lost 6 bases and 4 bases, there was a span of 18 bases. CDR3 sequence reads: CASSPPGQSPETQYF. The CDR3 DNA follows: TGTGCCAGCAGCCCACCCGGACAGTCCCCAGAGACCCAGTACTTC.

This clonotype was detected a few times. J is TRBJ2-5 and V is TRBV24-1; D might be TRBD1 (5 bases). There are 15 residues in the CDR3. Deletions cut 3 bases from V and 2 bases from J, with 12 bases between. CDR1 and CDR2 (germline): KGHDR, SFDVKD. CDR3 coding DNA: TGTGCCACCAGTGATAAAAGGGGCGTGCAAGAGACCCAGTACTTC. Encoded protein: CATSDKRGVQETQYF.

The chain uses TRBV18 and TRBJ2-6; possible D gene TRBD1, 5 bases. V was trimmed by 8 bases and J by 4 bases, leaving 27 bases between them. The CDR3 spans 19 residues. The germline V gene encodes CDR1 KGHSH and CDR2 LQKENI. The CDR3 DNA sequence: TGTGCCAGCACCGACTTTATACAGAGACCGAGGACAGGGGCCAACGTCCTGACTTTC. Protein: CASTDFIQRPRTGANVLTF.

This chain joins TRBV20-1 and TRBJ2-3, with no clear D. V was clipped by 5 bases and J by 0 bases, with 6 bases between them. The CDR3 has 12 residues. The germline V gene encodes CDR1 DFQATT and CDR2 SNEGSKA (reference sequence). For the CDR3, the DNA is TGCAGTGCTGTACGGAGCACAGATACGCAGTATTTT. This codes for CSAVRSTDTQYF.

The V gene is TRBV12-3 or TRBV12-4, the J gene TRBJ2-7; weak D call: TRBD2 (6 bases). With 8 bases removed from V and 2 bases from J, the gap between germline ends came to 16 bases. The CDR3 consists of 14 residues. CDR3 amino acids: CASDRDSDTYEQYF. As DNA, the CDR3 is TGTGCCAGCGACCGGGACTCTGATACCTACGAGCAGTACTTC.

This clonotype was seen a few times. The CDR3 coding sequence is TGCAGTGCTAGCGGGGGGGCCATCACAGATACGCAGTATTTT. Translated: CSASGGAITDTQYF. This chain uses TRBV20-1 with TRBJ2-3; 8 bases are a match to TRBD2. Trimming removed 3 bases from V and 2 bases from J; junction bases left unmatched: 4. This CDR3 region has 14 residues. From germline, CDR1 is DFQATT and CDR2 SNEGSKA (reference sequence).

The chain recombines TRBV7-3 with TRBJ2-1; D remains ambiguous. V was shortened by 4 bases and J by 6 bases, with 16 bases between the two germline ends. CDR1 is SGHTA, CDR2 FQGTGA, per germline. This CDR3 comprises 15 residues. In DNA, the CDR3 is TGTGCCAGCAGCTCCGACACTCCCCCCGGCAATGAGCAGTTCTTC. As protein: CASSSDTPPGNEQFF. Looking up the rest from reference TRBV7-3 and TRBJ2-1 gives the full variable domain: GAGVSQTPSNKVTEKGKYVELRCDPISGHTALYWYRQSLGQGPEFLIYFQGTGAADDSGLPNDRFFAVRPEGSVSTLKIQRTERGDSAVYLCASSSDTPPGNEQFFGPGTRLTVL.

This clonotype has a handful of counts. The genes are TRBV5-1 and TRBJ2-6, with 10 nucleotides matching TRBD1. CDR1 SGHRS and CDR2 YFSETQ come from the germline V gene. J gave up 2 bases and V 4 bases, and 9 bases lay outside the gene matches. The CDR3 length is 18 residues. This CDR3 is CASSIRTGTGAGANVLTF. The CDR3 coding sequence is TGCGCCAGCAGCATACGGACCGGGACAGGGGCTGGGGCCAACGTCCTGACTTTC.